This entry concerns a single T cell receptor (beta chain). Its antigen is currently unknown. The data are from a study of T cell repertoires in cytomegalovirus infection. Turning to the study itself: Public TCR beta signatures marked donors with CMV infection and the matching HLA. Findings of the study overall: Of the TCR beta families, the public ones yielded a cumulative frequency that identified carriers of CMV plus the relevant HLA.

A single record per CDR3 protein comes from TCRdb applying MiXCR to the reads. The table has about 920,000 distinct CDR3 sequences, about a third seen once. The CDR3 runs to 12 residues. Germline CDR1 and CDR2: MNHEY and SVGAGI. Trimming at V came to 7 bases and at J to 3 bases, leaving 3 bases not matched to a gene. The sequences come from cultured CD8+ T cells from PBMCs, collected from culture after CMV antigen stimulation. The sequence came from a human donor in good health (CMV status not recorded). Some clones in this sample may be carry-over from other donors' samples. The chain is built from TRBV6-5 and TRBJ2-7; 7 bases line up with TRBD2. CDR3: CASTGGGYEQYF. The CDR3 DNA reads as TGTGCCAGCACCGGCGGGGGCTACGAGCAGTACTTC.